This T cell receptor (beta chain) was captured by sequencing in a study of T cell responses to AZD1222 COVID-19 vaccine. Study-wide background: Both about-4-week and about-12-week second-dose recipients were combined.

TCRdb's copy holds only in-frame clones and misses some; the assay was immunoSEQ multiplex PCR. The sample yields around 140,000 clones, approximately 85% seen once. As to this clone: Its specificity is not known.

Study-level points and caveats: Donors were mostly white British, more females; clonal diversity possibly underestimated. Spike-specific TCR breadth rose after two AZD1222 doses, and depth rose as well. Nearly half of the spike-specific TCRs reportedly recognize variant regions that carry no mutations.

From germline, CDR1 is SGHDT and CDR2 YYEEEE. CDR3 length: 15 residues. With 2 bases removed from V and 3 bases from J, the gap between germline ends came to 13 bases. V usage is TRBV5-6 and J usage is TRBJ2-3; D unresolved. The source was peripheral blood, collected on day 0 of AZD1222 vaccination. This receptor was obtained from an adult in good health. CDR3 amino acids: CASSFLPLGTDTQYF. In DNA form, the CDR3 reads TGTGCCAGCAGCTTCCTCCCCCTTGGGACAGATACGCAGTATTTT. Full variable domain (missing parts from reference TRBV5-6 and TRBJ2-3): DAGVTQSPTHLIKTRGQQVTLRCSPKSGHDTVSWYQQALGQGPQFIFQYYEEEERQRGNFPDRFSGHQFPNYSSELNVNALLLGDSALYLCASSFLPLGTDTQYFGPGTRLTVL.